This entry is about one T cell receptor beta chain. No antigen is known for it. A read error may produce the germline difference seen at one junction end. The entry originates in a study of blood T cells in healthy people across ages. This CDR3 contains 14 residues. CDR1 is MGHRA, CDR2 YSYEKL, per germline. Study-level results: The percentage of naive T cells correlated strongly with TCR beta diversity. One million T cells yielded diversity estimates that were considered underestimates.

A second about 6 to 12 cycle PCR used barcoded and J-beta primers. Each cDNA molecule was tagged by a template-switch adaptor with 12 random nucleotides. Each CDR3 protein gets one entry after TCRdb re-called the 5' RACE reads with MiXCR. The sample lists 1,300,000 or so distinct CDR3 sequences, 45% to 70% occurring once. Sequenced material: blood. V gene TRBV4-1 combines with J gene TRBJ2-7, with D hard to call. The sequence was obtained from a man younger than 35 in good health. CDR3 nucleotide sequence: TGTGCCAGCAGCCAGGCGACGGCGTCCTACGAGCAGTACTTC. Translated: CASSQATASYEQYF.